Listed below are T cell receptor beta chains from one sample, sequenced in a study of PD-L1 blockade in urothelial cancer. The data were produced by immunoSEQ multiplex PCR, yet TCRdb's version contains in-frame clones alone and is incomplete. The table lists about 72,000 clones, roughly 90% of them singletons. This specimen consisted of PBMCs, obtained around atezolizumab (anti-PD-L1) treatment. These receptors all come from a man aged 70 or older with urothelial cancer. Each CDR3 is given with its conserved first and last residue. D genes are given only for firm matches. Clone size, where shown, is once, few, many, or a class for clones that have expanded.

CDR3 protein | CDR3 DNA | clone size | V gene | D gene | J gene
CATSREGGSAYEQYF | TGTGCCACCAGCAGAGAAGGAGGTAGCGCCTACGAGCAGTACTTC | - | TRBV15 | - | TRBJ2-7
CAISEATSQFF | TGTGCCATCAGTGAAGCTACGTCGCAGTTCTTC | few | TRBV10-3 | - | TRBJ2-1
CSVAPRGTYEQYF | TGCAGCGTCGCCCCCCGAGGGACCTACGAGCAGTACTTC | - | TRBV29-1 | - | TRBJ2-7
CASSQVKWDRVDNQPQHF | TGTGCCAGCAGCCAAGTAAAATGGGACAGGGTGGACAATCAGCCCCAGCATTTT | - | TRBV14 | TRBD1 | TRBJ1-5
CASSGLGAPTDTQYF | TGTGCCAGCAGCGGACTAGGGGCCCCCACAGATACGCAGTATTTT | - | TRBV9 | - | TRBJ2-3
CASSPFSGRALNNEQFF | TGTGCCAGCTCACCCTTTAGCGGGAGGGCACTAAACAATGAGCAGTTCTTC | - | TRBV18 | TRBD2 | TRBJ2-1
CASSRLRTSQETQYF | TGTGCCAGCAGCCGCCTACGGACAAGCCAAGAGACCCAGTACTTC | - | TRBV28 | - | TRBJ2-5
CASSLRGSTGELFF | TGTGCCAGCAGCCTCCGGGGAAGCACCGGGGAGCTGTTTTTT | - | TRBV7-3 | - | TRBJ2-2
CASRRQGRAEKLFF | TGCGCCAGCAGGCGACAGGGAAGGGCTGAAAAACTGTTTTTT | few | TRBV23-1 | TRBD1 | TRBJ1-4
CASSPQGSANEKLFF | TGTGCCAGCAGTCCACAGGGGAGTGCTAATGAAAAACTGTTTTTT | - | TRBV28 | TRBD1 | TRBJ1-4
CASSERGLVEYNEQFF | TGTGCCAGCAGCGAGAGGGGACTAGTCGAGTACAATGAGCAGTTCTTC | once | TRBV9 | TRBD2 | TRBJ2-1
CASSQESGRSNEQFF | TGTGCCAGCAGCCAAGAGAGCGGGAGAAGCAATGAGCAGTTCTTC | - | TRBV4-2 | TRBD2 | TRBJ2-1
CASSQYGGRAGNEQFF | TGTGCCAGCAGCCAATACGGCGGGAGGGCCGGTAATGAGCAGTTCTTC | - | TRBV14 | TRBD2 | TRBJ2-1
CASSIFRGEINTEAFF | TGTGCCAGTAGTATTTTCAGGGGCGAAATTAACACTGAAGCTTTCTTT | - | TRBV19 | - | TRBJ1-1
CASSFSGGVEPQHF | TGTGCCAGCAGCTTTAGCGGGGGCGTTGAGCCCCAGCATTTT | - | TRBV11-2 | - | TRBJ1-5
CASSIGAGAYNEQFF | TGTGCCAGTAGTATCGGGGCGGGAGCCTACAATGAGCAGTTCTTC | - | TRBV19 | TRBD2 | TRBJ2-1
CAWSVQRFRGQGFYEQYF | TGTGCCTGGAGTGTACAGAGGTTTCGGGGACAGGGTTTCTACGAGCAGTACTTC | - | TRBV30 | TRBD1 | TRBJ2-7
CASSLDIANTDTQYF | TGTGCCAGCAGCTTAGATATAGCTAACACAGATACGCAGTATTTT | - | TRBV7-2 | - | TRBJ2-3
CASGLQGASSYNEQFF | TGTGCTAGTGGCCTACAGGGGGCAAGCTCCTACAATGAGCAGTTCTTC | - | TRBV12-5 | TRBD1 | TRBJ2-1
CASSIDTGFDQPQHF | TGTGCCAGTAGTATAGATACAGGGTTCGATCAGCCCCAGCATTTT | - | TRBV19 | - | TRBJ1-5
CASHRSASYNEQFF | TGTGCCAGCCACCGGTCCGCCTCCTACAATGAGCAGTTCTTC | - | TRBV28 | - | TRBJ2-1
CASNEQGKDTQYF | TGTGCCAGCAACGAACAGGGAAAAGATACGCAGTATTTT | - | TRBV28 | - | TRBJ2-3
CASRGTGLYGNTIYF | TGTGCCAGCAGGGGGACAGGGCTCTATGGAAACACCATATATTTT | - | TRBV6-1 | TRBD1 | TRBJ1-3
CASSPGEGETQYF | TGTGCCAGCAGCCCTGGGGAGGGAGAGACCCAGTACTTC | once | TRBV4-2 | TRBD2 | TRBJ2-5
CASNRDRGGEQYF | TGTGCCAGTAACCGGGACAGGGGCGGCGAGCAGTACTTC | - | TRBV19 | TRBD1 | TRBJ2-7
CASSYSWRFYGYTF | TGTGCCAGCAGTTACTCGTGGCGGTTCTATGGCTACACCTTC | once | TRBV6-5 | - | TRBJ1-2
CASHRGASGNEQYF | TGTGCCAGCCATCGTGGGGCTAGCGGGAACGAGCAGTACTTC | - | TRBV6-6 | TRBD2 | TRBJ2-7
CASSSPPPDTQYF | TGTGCCAGCAGTAGCCCCCCACCAGATACGCAGTATTTT | - | TRBV5-4 | - | TRBJ2-3
CASSGRSLSNEQFF | TGTGCCAGCAGCGGGAGGTCGTTAAGCAATGAGCAGTTCTTC | - | TRBV6-6 | TRBD2 | TRBJ2-1
CASSFLPGPGDGYTF | TGTGCCAGCAGCTTCTTACCGGGCCCCGGGGATGGCTACACCTTC | - | TRBV11-2 | - | TRBJ1-2
CASINRANTEAFF | TGTGCCAGCATCAACAGGGCGAACACTGAAGCTTTCTTT | - | TRBV5-6 | - | TRBJ1-1
CSVELKRRGSYEQYF | TGCAGCGTTGAACTAAAAAGACGGGGTTCCTACGAGCAGTACTTC | - | TRBV29-1 | - | TRBJ2-7
CASRDGSRVYEQYF | TGCGCCAGCAGAGACGGGAGTCGGGTCTACGAGCAGTACTTC | - | TRBV5-1 | - | TRBJ2-7